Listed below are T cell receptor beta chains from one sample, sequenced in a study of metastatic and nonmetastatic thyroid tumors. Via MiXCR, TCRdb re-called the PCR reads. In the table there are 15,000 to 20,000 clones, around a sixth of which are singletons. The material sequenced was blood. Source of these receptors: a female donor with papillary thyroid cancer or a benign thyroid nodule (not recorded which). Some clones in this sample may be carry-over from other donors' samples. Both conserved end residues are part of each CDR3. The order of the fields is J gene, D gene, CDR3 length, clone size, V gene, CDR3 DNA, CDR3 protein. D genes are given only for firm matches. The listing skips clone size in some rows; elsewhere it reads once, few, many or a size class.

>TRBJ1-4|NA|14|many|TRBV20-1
TGCAGTGCATTACCCGGGCTGACTAATGAAAAACTGTTTTTT
CSALPGLTNEKLFF
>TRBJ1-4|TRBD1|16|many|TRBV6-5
TGTGCCAGCAGTTACTCCGGCGGGACAGGGGCTGAAAAACTGTTTTTT
CASSYSGGTGAEKLFF
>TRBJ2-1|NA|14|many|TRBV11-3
TGTGCCAGCAGCTTAGGTTCCACGATGAATGAGCAGTTCTTC
CASSLGSTMNEQFF
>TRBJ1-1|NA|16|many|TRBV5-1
TGCGCCAGCAGCTTCGGGGGCTCTGGCTGGAACACTGAAGCTTTCTTT
CASSFGGSGWNTEAFF
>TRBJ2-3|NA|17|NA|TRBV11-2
TGTGCCAGCAGCTTCTCACTGGACCCTTCTAGCACAGATACGCAGTATTTT
CASSFSLDPSSTDTQYF
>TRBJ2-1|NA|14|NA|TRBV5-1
TGCGCCAGCATTCAGGAGGGTCGATACAATGAGCAGTTCTTC
CASIQEGRYNEQFF
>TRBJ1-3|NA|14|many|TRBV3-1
TGTGCCAGCAGCCATGGTCAGGGTGGAAACACCATATATTTT
CASSHGQGGNTIYF
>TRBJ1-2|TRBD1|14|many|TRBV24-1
TGTGCCACCAGTGACCATACAGGGGACTATGGCTACACCTTC
CATSDHTGDYGYTF
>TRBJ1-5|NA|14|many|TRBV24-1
TGTGCCACCAGTAAGGGGGAGAACAATCAGCCCCAGCATTTT
CATSKGENNQPQHF
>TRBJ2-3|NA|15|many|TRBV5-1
TGCGCCAGCAGCCCCTCGGGGGGCGGGGGAGATACGCAGTATTTT
CASSPSGGGGDTQYF
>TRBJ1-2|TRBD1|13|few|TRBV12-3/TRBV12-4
TGTGCCAGCAGTGGGACAGGGCGCTATGGCTACACCTTC
CASSGTGRYGYTF
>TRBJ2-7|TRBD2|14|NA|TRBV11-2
TGTGCCAGCAGCCCCCGGGACTATCTCTACGAGCAGTACTTC
CASSPRDYLYEQYF
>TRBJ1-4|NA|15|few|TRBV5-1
TGCGCCAGCAGCCCGGGGATCGACCTGAAAGAAAAACTGTTTTTT
CASSPGIDLKEKLFF
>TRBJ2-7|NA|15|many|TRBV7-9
TGTGCCAGCAGCTTAGTCGACAGCGGTGTTGACGAGCAGTACTTC
CASSLVDSGVDEQYF
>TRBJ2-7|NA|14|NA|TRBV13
TGTGCCAGCAATCAGGGTGGCCCTCCCTACGAGCAGTACTTC
CASNQGGPPYEQYF
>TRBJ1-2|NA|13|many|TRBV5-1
TGCGCCAGCAAACTGACAGGAGACTATGGCTACACCTTC
CASKLTGDYGYTF
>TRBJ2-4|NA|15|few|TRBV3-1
TGTGCCAGCAGCCAAGTAGGCCTAGCCAAAAACATTCAGTACTTC
CASSQVGLAKNIQYF
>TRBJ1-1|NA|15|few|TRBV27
TGTGCCAGCAGTTTACGTGGCCTGGGGAACACTGAAGCTTTCTTT
CASSLRGLGNTEAFF
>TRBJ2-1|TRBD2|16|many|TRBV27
TGTGCCAGCAGTACCATTAGCGGGGGGGCCTACAATGAGCAGTTCTTC
CASSTISGGAYNEQFF
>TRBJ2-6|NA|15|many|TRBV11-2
TGTGCCAGCAGCCCTAGGGGGTCTGGGGCCAACGTCCTGACTTTC
CASSPRGSGANVLTF
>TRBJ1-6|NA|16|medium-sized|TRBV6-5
TGTGCCAGCAGTTACTCGGTTGGAGCTTATAATTCACCCCTCCACTTT
CASSYSVGAYNSPLHF
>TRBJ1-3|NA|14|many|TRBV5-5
TGTGCCAGCAGCTTGGGGCTCCCTGGAAACACCATATATTTT
CASSLGLPGNTIYF
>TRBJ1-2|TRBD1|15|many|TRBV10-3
TGTGCCATCAGTCCCTCCGGGACAGGGAACTATGGCTACACCTTC
CAISPSGTGNYGYTF
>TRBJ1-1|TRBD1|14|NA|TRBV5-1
TGCGCCAGCAGCCAAGGGGGCAGGGGCACTGAAGCTTTCTTT
CASSQGGRGTEAFF
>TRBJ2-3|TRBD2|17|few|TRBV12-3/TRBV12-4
TGTGCCAGCAGTTTAGAGCGGGAGGGGTCACGCACAGATACGCAGTATTTT
CASSLEREGSRTDTQYF
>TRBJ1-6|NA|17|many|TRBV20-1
TGCAGTGCTAGGGCCCTCGGCACTTCCTCCTATAATTCACCCCTCCACTTT
CSARALGTSSYNSPLHF